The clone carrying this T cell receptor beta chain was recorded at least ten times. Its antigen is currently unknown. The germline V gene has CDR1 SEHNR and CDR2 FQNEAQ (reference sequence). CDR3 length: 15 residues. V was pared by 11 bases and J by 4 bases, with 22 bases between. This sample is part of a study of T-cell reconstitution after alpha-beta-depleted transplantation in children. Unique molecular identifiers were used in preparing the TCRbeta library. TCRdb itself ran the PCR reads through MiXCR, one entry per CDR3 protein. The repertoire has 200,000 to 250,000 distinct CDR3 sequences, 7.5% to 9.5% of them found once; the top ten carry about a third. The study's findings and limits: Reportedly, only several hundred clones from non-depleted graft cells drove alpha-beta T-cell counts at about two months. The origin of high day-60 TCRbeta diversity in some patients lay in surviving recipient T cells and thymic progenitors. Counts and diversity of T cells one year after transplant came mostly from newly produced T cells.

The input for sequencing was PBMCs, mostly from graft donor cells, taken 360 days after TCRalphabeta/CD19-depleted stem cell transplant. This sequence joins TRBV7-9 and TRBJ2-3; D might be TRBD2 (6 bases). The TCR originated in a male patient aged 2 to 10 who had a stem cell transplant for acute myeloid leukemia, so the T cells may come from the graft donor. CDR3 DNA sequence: TGTGCCGGGAGCGGGCGGGATACCGACCCAGATACGCAGTATTTT. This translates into CAGSGRDTDPDTQYF. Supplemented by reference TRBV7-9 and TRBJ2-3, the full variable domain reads DTGVSQNPRHKITKRGQNVTFRCDPISEHNRLYWYRQTLGQGPEFLTYFQNEAQLEKSRLLSDRFSAERPKGSFSTLEIQRTEQGDSAMYLCAGSGRDTDPDTQYFGPGTRLTVL.